This T cell receptor (beta chain) emerged from a study of T cell changes during pregnancy in multiple sclerosis. The CDR3 sequence is 15 residues long. V gave up 5 bases and J gave up 8 bases; unmatched junction bases: 8. The germline V gene has CDR1 SGHNT and CDR2 YENEEA. Repertoires were generated with immunoSEQ multiplex PCR, while TCRdb's copy carries only in-frame clones and drops some. This sample has tens of thousands of clones, with approximately 92% found just once. This TCR derives from a female donor in good health, enrolled as a control in a pregnancy study. The specimen comprised peripheral blood, sampled in the third trimester of pregnancy. The chain carries TRBV11-3 and TRBJ2-1; TRBD1 matches at 11 bases. CDR3 in amino acids: CASSLGQGALDEQFF. CDR3 nucleotides: TGTGCCAGCAGCCTTGGACAGGGGGCACTGGATGAGCAGTTCTTC.